This is a list of T cell receptor beta chains from one sample in a study of identical twins. Each CDR3 protein gets one entry after TCRdb re-called the 5' RACE reads with MiXCR. The repertoire includes more than 400,000 distinct CDR3 sequences, roughly 15% of them detected once, and roughly 0.42% sits in the top ten. The same data also contributed to another study, on yellow fever vaccine responses in identical twins.

The sample taken for sequencing was CD4+ T cells sorted from blood. All receptors come from a woman younger than 35 in good health. Each CDR3 is given with its conserved first and last residue. Each record gives: V gene, clone size, J gene, D gene, CDR3 protein, CDR3 DNA. A D gene is named only where the DNA matches it firmly. Clone size, where shown, is once, few, many, or a class for clones that have expanded.

TRBV20-1	-	TRBJ2-1	-	CSAVRLSPYNEQFF	TGCAGTGCCGTACGACTGAGCCCCTACAATGAGCAGTTCTTC
TRBV10-3	-	TRBJ2-7	TRBD1	CAIGPDRGTYEQYF	TGTGCCATCGGCCCGGACAGGGGGACCTACGAGCAGTACTTC
TRBV5-1	few	TRBJ2-1	TRBD1	CACKREGTGYNEQFF	TGCGCCTGCAAACGCGAAGGGACAGGGTACAATGAGCAGTTCTTC
TRBV5-6	few	TRBJ2-3	-	CASTFRRTDTQYF	TGTGCCAGCACCTTCCGGAGAACAGATACGCAGTATTTT
TRBV12-3/TRBV12-4	few	TRBJ2-5	-	CASSSRDTKETQYF	TGTGCCAGCAGTTCCCGGGACACTAAAGAGACCCAGTACTTC
TRBV21-1	few	TRBJ1-1	-	CASSKLQGIGTEAFF	TGTGCCAGCAGCAAATTGCAGGGTATTGGGACTGAAGCTTTCTTT
TRBV6-1	-	TRBJ2-2	-	CASGANRVNTGELFF	TGTGCCAGCGGAGCGAACAGGGTTAACACCGGGGAGCTGTTTTTT
TRBV2	few	TRBJ2-7	-	CASGQGAYEQYF	TGTGCCAGCGGGCAGGGAGCCTACGAGCAGTACTTC
TRBV2	few	TRBJ1-5	TRBD1	CASRARQGHQPQHF	TGTGCCAGCAGGGCCCGACAGGGGCATCAGCCCCAGCATTTT
TRBV3-1	-	TRBJ2-7	TRBD1	CASSPGTGSHEQYF	TGTGCCAGCAGCCCTGGGACAGGTTCTCACGAGCAGTACTTC
TRBV12-3/TRBV12-4	-	TRBJ2-1	-	CASSQSSVEQFF	TGTGCCAGCAGCCAGTCGTCTGTTGAGCAGTTCTTC
TRBV12-5	-	TRBJ2-3	TRBD2	CASGLVQSSGITDTQYF	TGTGCTAGTGGTTTGGTACAGTCTAGCGGAATCACAGATACGCAGTATTTT
TRBV28	-	TRBJ2-3	-	CASSFPSGTDTQYF	TGTGCCAGCAGTTTTCCTAGCGGCACAGATACGCAGTATTTT